This T cell receptor (beta chain) originates from a study of Graves' ophthalmopathy and Graves' hyperthyroidism. Turning to the study itself: Peripheral blood samples were taken at initial diagnosis, before any treatment. Study-level findings and limits: Appearing in blood as well were most expanded thyroid clonotypes above 0.001 frequency.

Additional autoimmune diseases, uncontrolled infections, pregnancy or lactation disqualified patients. This clonotype was recorded many times. What it binds is unknown. RNA transcripts were the template, and TCR beta CDR3 regions were amplified from them. Second-round multiplex PCR came after a first-round RT-PCR that employed HTBI primers. TCRdb fed the multiplex PCR reads into MiXCR, producing one record per CDR3 protein. Of fewer than 250,000 distinct CDR3 sequences listed, 25% to 30% are singletons. Looked up from germline, CDR1 is MNHEY and CDR2 is SMNVEV (reference sequence). Trimming left V 3 bases short and J 3 bases short, with 11 bases between. This CDR3 contains 14 residues.

Material: peripheral blood. The chain uses TRBV27 and TRBJ1-1; D is perhaps TRBD1 (6 bases). The source is a man between 45 and 60 years old with Graves' ophthalmopathy. The CDR3 DNA follows: TGTGCCAGCAGTTTTGAACAGGGTGACACTGAAGCTTTCTTT. It is translated as CASSFEQGDTEAFF.